One and the same sample provided the 3 T cell receptor beta chains below, sequenced in a study of cytomegalovirus exposure and HLA in healthy donors. PCR amplification relied on 60 Vbeta primers (plus 13 Jbeta primers). Data came from immunoSEQ multiplex PCR; TCRdb stores just in-frame clones and leaves some out. Of about 130,000 clones listed, roughly 80% are singletons. Material for sequencing was PBMCs. These receptors were taken from a man aged 30 to 39 in good health and CMV-seropositive.

DNA of the CDR3: TGTGCCAGCAGTGAAGGGGACAGGGGGACCTACGAGCAGTACTTC. The encoded protein is CASSEGDRGTYEQYF. The V gene is TRBV6-1, the J gene TRBJ2-7; TRBD1 agrees at 11 bases. Germline assignment: CDR1 MNHNS and CDR2 SASEGT. Losses at the gene ends were 1 base for V and 2 bases for J; bases not matched to a gene: 1. The CDR3 has 15 residues.

This clone was counted a few times. The chain combines TRBV30 with TRBJ2-7, with D perhaps TRBD2 (5 bases). This CDR3 spans 13 amino acids. The germline CDR1 and CDR2 sequences are GTSNPN and SVGIG (reference sequence). With 0 bases removed from V and 2 bases from J, the gap between germline ends came to 8 bases. The CDR3 spells CAWSVHGAYEQYF. In DNA form, the CDR3 reads TGTGCCTGGAGTGTACACGGGGCCTACGAGCAGTACTTC.

As concerns this clone: Other DNA variants within this sample encode the same CDR3. This sequence joins TRBV4-3 and TRBJ2-1, with TRBD2 matching 14 bases. The germline V gene encodes CDR1 LGHNA and CDR2 YSLEER. V dropped 1 base and J dropped 7; count of bases not matched to a gene: 0. The CDR3 loop spans 15 amino acids. The CDR3 reads CASSQGTSGRNEQFF. As DNA, the CDR3 is TGCGCCAGCAGCCAAGGGACTAGCGGGAGGAATGAGCAGTTCTTC.